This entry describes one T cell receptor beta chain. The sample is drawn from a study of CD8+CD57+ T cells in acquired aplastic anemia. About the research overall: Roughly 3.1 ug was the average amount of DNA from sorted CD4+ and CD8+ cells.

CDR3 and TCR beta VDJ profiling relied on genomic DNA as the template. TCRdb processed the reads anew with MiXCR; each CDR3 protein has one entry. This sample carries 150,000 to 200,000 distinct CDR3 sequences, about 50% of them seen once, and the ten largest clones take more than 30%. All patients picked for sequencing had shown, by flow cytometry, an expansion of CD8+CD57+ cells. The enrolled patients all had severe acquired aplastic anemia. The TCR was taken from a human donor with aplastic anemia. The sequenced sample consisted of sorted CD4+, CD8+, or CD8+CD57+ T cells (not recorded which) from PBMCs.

Here the CDR3 reads CASSSHGGPQHF. The DNA for the CDR3 is TGTGCCAGCAGCTCACACGGGGGGCCCCAGCATTTT. The V call is TRBV9, the J call TRBJ1-5; D might be TRBD1 (5 bases). V lost 4 bases and J lost 9, with 11 bases in between. This CDR3 is built from 12 residues. Germline CDR1 and CDR2: SGDLS and YYNGEE.